This T cell receptor (beta chain) was identified in a study of pediatric ulcerative colitis. Findings and limits, study-wide: Clonal expansions reduced rectal repertoire diversity in acute severe colitis. Ulcerative colitis patients shared more blood-rectal clones than controls. Substantially fewer templates came from a couple of patients' blood samples.

Generated by immunoSEQ multiplex PCR, the TCRdb table keeps only in-frame clones and is missing some. The profile shows tens of thousands of clones, around 73% of them singletons. Concerning this clone: The antigen remains undetermined.

The length of the CDR3 is 15 residues. The V end lost 5 bases, the J end lost 7 bases, and 17 bases lay between the germline ends. Germline CDR1 reads MDHEN; CDR2 reads SYDVKM. The rectum was sampled with one to two pinch biopsies at colonoscopy. This chain uses TRBV28 with TRBJ1-4, with TRBD1 as a possible D gene (6 bases). Material for sequencing was gut tissue. The receptor's source is a boy aged 5 to 17 with moderate ulcerative colitis. The CDR3 DNA is TGTGCCAGCAGTCAAATCTGGGGGCGAGTTGAAAAACTGTTTTTT. Amino acid sequence: CASSQIWGRVEKLFF.